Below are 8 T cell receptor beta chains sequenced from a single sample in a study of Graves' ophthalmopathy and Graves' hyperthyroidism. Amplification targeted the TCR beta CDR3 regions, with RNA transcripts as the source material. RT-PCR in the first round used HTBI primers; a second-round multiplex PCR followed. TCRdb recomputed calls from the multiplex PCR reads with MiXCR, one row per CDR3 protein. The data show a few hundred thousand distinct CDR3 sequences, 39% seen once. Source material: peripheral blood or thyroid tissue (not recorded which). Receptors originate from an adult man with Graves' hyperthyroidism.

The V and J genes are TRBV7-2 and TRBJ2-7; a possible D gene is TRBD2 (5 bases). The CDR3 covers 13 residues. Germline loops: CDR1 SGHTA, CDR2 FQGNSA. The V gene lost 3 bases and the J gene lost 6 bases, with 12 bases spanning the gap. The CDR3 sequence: CASSFLVSGEQYF. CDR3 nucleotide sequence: TGTGCCAGCAGCTTCTTGGTCAGCGGCGAGCAGTACTTC.

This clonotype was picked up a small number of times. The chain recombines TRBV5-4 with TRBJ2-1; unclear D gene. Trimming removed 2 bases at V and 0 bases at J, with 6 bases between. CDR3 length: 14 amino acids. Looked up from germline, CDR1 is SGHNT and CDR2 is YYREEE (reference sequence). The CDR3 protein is CASSLAHSYNEQFF. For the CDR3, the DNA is TGTGCCAGCAGCTTAGCGCACTCCTACAATGAGCAGTTCTTC. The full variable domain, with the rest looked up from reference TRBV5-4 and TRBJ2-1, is ETGVTQSPTHLIKTRGQQVTLRCSSQSGHNTVSWYQQALGQGPQFIFQYYREEENGRGNFPPRFSGLQFPNYSSELNVNALELDDSALYLCASSLAHSYNEQFFGPGTRLTVL.

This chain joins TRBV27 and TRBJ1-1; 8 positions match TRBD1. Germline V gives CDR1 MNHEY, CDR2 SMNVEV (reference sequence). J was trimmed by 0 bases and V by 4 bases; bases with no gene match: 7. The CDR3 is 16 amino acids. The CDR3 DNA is TGTGCCAGCAGTTCGCGGACAGGGCGCCTGAACACTGAAGCTTTCTTT. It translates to CASSSRTGRLNTEAFF.

The CDR3 loop reads CSARPKGNYEQYF. CDR3 coding DNA: TGCAGTGCTAGACCAAAGGGGAACTACGAGCAGTACTTC. V gene TRBV20-1 combines with J gene TRBJ2-7; weak D call: TRBD1 (5 bases). CDR3 length: 13 amino acids. Germline loops: CDR1 DFQATT, CDR2 SNEGSKA (reference sequence). The V and J ends lost 2 bases and 3 bases respectively, with 11 bases between them.

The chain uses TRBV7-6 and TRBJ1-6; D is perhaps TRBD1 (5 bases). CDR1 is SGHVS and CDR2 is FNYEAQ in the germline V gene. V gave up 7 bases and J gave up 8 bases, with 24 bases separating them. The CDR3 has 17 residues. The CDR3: CASNPIPMGQGHSPLHF. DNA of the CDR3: TGTGCCAGCAACCCGATCCCGATGGGGCAGGGCCATTCACCCCTCCACTTT.

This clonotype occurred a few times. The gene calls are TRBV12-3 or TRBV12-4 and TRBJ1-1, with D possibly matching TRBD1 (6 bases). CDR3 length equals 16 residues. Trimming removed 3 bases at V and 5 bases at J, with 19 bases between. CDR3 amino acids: CASSFSPWGARTEAFF. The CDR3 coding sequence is TGTGCCAGCAGTTTTAGCCCCTGGGGGGCGCGGACTGAAGCTTTCTTT.

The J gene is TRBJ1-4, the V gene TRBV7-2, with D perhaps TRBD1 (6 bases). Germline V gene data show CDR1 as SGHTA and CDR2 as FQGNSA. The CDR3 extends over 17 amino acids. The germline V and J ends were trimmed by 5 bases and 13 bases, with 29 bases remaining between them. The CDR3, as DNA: TGTGCCAGCAGCACCCGGAACGATTTAGGCAGAATAGGGGGACTGTTTTTT. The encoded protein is CASSTRNDLGRIGGLFF.

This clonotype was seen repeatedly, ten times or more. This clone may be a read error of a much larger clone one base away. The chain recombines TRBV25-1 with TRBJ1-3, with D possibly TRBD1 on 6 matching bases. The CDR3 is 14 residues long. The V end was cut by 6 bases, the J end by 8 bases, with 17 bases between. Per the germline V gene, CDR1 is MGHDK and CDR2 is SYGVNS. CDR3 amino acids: CASSEGAGVYTIYF. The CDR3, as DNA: TGTGCCAGCAGCGAAGGGGCAGGGGTTTACACCATATATTTT.